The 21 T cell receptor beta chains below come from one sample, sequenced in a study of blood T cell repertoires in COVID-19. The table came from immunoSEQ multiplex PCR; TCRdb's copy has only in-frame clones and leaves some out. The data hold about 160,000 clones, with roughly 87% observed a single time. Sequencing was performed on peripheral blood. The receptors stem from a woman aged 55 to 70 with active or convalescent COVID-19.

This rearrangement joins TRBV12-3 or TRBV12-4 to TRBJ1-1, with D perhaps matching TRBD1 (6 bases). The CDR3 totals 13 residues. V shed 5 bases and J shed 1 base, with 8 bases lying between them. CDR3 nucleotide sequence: TGTGCCAGCAGTCCACAGGGGAACACTGAAGCTTTCTTT. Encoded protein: CASSPQGNTEAFF.

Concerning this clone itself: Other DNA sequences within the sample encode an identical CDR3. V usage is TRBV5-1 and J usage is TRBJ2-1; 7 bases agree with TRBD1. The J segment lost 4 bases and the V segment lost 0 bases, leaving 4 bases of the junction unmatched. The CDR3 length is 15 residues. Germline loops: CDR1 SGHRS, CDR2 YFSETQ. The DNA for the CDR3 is TGCGCCAGCAGCTTGGGCGGACAGGCTTACAATGAGCAGTTCTTC. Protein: CASSLGGQAYNEQFF.

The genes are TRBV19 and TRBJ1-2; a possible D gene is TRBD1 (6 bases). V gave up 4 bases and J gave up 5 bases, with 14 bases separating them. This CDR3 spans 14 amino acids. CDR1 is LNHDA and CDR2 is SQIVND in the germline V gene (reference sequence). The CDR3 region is CASSTKTGRYGYTF. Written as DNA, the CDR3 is TGTGCCAGTAGTACCAAGACAGGAAGGTATGGCTACACCTTC.

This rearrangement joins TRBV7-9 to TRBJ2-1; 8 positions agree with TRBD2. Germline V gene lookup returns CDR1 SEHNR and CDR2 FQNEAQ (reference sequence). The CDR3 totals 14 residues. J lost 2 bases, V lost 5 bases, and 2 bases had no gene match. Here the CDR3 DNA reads TGTGCCAGCAGCGTGACTAGCGCCTACAATGAGCAGTTCTTC. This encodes CASSVTSAYNEQFF. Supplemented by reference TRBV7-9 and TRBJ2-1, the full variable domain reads DTGVSQNPRHKITKRGQNVTFRCDPISEHNRLYWYRQTLGQGPEFLTYFQNEAQLEKSRLLSDRFSAERPKGSFSTLEIQRTEQGDSAMYLCASSVTSAYNEQFFGPGTRLTVL.

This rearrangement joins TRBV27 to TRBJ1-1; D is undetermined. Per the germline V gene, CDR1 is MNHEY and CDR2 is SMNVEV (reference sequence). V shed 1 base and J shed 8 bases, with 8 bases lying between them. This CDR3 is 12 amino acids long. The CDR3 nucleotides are TGTGCCAGCAGTTTATTGGCGGGCGAAGCTTTCTTT. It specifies CASSLLAGEAFF.

CDR3 sequence: CASSQGGLAGGDTQYF. Written as DNA, the CDR3 is TGCGCCAGCAGCCAAGGCGGACTAGCGGGGGGGGATACGCAGTATTTT. The rearrangement links TRBV4-3 to TRBJ2-3; TRBD2 matches at 15 bases. This CDR3 is 16 amino acids long. From germline, CDR1 is LGHNA and CDR2 YSLEER. V gave up 1 base and J gave up 6 bases; unmatched junction bases: 2.

This chain's CDR3 is CASSPPGREGEKLFF. CDR3 DNA sequence: TGTGCCAGCTCACCTCCGGGACGGGAGGGGGAAAAACTGTTTTTT. The genes are TRBV18 and TRBJ1-4; TRBD1 might be the D (5 bases). In germline, CDR1 is KGHSH, CDR2 LQKENI. Trimming took 3 bases from V and 8 from J, leaving 16 bases between them. This CDR3 is 15 amino acids long.

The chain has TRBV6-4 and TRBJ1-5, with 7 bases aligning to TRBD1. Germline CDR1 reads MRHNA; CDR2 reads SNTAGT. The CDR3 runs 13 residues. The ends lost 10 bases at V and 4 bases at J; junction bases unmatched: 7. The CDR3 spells CAKTPGQNQPQHF. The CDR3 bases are TGTGCCAAAACCCCGGGACAGAATCAGCCCCAGCATTTT.

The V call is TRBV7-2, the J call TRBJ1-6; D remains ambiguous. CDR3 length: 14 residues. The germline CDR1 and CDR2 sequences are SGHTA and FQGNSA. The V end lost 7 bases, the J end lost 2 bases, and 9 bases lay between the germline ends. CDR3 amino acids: CASNPGTYNSPLHF. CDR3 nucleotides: TGTGCCAGCAACCCCGGGACCTATAATTCACCCCTCCACTTT.

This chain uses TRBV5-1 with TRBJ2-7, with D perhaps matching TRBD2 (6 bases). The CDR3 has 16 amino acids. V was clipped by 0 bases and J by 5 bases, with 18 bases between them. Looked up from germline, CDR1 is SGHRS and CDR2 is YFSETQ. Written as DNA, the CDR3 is TGCGCCAGCAGCTTGGGAGACGGCCTAACGGGGGACGAGCAGTACTTC. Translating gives CASSLGDGLTGDEQYF.

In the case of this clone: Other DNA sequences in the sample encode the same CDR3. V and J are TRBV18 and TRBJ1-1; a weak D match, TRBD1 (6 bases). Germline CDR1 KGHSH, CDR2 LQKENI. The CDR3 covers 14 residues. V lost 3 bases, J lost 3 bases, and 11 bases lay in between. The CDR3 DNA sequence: TGTGCCAGCTCACCCGGAGGGGGGGACACTGAAGCTTTCTTT. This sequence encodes CASSPGGGDTEAFF. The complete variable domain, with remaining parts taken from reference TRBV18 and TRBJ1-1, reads NAGVMQNPRHLVRRRGQEARLRCSPMKGHSHVYWYRQLPEEGLKFMVYLQKENIIDESGMPKERFSAEFPKEGPSILRIQQVVRGDSAAYFCASSPGGGDTEAFFGQGTRLTVV.

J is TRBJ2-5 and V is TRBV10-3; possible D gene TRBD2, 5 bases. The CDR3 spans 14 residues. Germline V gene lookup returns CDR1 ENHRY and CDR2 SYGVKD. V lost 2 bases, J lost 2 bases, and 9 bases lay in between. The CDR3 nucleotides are TGTGCCATCAGTGAGGCCCCGGGGCAAGAGACCCAGTACTTC. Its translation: CAISEAPGQETQYF.

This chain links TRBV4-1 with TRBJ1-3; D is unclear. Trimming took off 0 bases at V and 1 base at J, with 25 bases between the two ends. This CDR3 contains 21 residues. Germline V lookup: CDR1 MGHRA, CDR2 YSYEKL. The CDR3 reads CASSQDPSFARLTLSGNTIYF. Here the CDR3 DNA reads TGCGCCAGCAGCCAAGACCCTAGTTTCGCGCGACTCACGCTTTCTGGAAACACCATATATTTT.

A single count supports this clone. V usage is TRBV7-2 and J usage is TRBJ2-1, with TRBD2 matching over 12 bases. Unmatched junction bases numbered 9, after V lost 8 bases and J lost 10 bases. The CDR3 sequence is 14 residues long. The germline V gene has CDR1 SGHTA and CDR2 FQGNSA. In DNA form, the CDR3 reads TGTGCCAGCGGGCTAGCGGGGGGGCAGGGCGAGCAGTTCTTC. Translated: CASGLAGGQGEQFF.

In nucleotides, the CDR3 is TGTGCCAGCAGCTTCAGACGGGGAGATACGCAGTATTTT. Protein: CASSFRRGDTQYF. V and J are TRBV7-2 and TRBJ2-3; D may be TRBD2 (5 bases). V was clipped by 3 bases and J by 5 bases, with 9 bases between them. The CDR3 runs to 13 residues. Germline V gives CDR1 SGHTA, CDR2 FQGNSA.

For the CDR3, the DNA is TGTGCCAGCAGCTCAACACCGGGACTAGCGGGGGAGCAGTACTTC. It translates to CASSSTPGLAGEQYF. V and J are TRBV9 and TRBJ2-7, with TRBD2 matching over 13 bases. Germline CDR1 and CDR2: SGDLS and YYNGEE. This CDR3 contains 15 residues. With V trimmed by 4 bases and J by 7 bases, 8 bases remained unmatched.

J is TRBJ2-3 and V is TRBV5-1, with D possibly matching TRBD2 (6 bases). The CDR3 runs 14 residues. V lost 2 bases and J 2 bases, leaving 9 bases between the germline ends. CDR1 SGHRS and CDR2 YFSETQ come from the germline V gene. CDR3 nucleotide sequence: TGCGCCAGCAGCTTTGGGGACTTCACAGATACGCAGTATTTT. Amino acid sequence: CASSFGDFTDTQYF.

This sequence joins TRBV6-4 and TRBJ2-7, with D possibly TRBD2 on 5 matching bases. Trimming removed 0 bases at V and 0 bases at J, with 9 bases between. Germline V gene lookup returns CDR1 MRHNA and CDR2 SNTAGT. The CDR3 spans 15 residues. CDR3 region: CASSDSRDASYEQYF. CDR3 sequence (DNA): TGTGCCAGCAGTGACTCCCGGGATGCCTCCTACGAGCAGTACTTC.

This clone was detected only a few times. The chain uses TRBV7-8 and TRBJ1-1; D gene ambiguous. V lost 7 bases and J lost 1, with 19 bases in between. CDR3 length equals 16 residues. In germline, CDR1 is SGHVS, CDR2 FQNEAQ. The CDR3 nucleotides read TGTGCCAGCAAACCCCCCCAGCAGGATAGGAACACTGAAGCTTTCTTT. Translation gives CASKPPQQDRNTEAFF.

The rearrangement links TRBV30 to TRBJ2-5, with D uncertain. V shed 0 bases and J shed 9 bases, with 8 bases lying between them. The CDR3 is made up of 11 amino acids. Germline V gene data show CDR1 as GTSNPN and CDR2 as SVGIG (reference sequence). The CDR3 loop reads CAWSVLEAQYF. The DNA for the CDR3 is TGTGCCTGGAGTGTACTCGAGGCCCAGTACTTC.

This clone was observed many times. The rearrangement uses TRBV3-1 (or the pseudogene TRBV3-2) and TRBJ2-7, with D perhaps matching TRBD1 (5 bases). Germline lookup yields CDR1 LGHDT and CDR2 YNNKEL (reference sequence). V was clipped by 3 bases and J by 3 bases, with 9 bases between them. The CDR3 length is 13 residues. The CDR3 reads CASSQGRNYEQYF. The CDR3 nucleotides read TGTGCCAGCAGCCAGGGGCGGAACTACGAGCAGTACTTC.